This entry lists 24 T cell receptor beta chains sequenced from one sample in a study of T cell repertoires in cytomegalovirus infection. TCRdb processed the reads anew with MiXCR; each CDR3 protein has one entry. This table holds about 330,000 distinct CDR3 sequences, 9.5% found once. The specimen sequenced was PBMCs. These TCRs come from a human donor in good health (CMV status not recorded). Some clones in this sample may be carry-over from other donors' samples.

This clonotype has ten or more counts. The V call is TRBV7-9, the J call TRBJ2-3; 14 positions match TRBD2. The germline gives CDR1 SEHNR, CDR2 FQNEAQ (reference sequence). The V and J ends lost 5 bases and 1 base, in that order; junction bases with no gene match: 5. This CDR3 region has 17 residues. In nucleotides, the CDR3 is TGTGCCAGCAGCCCCGGGACTAGCGGGAGCCGCACAGATACGCAGTATTTT. Encoded protein: CASSPGTSGSRTDTQYF. The whole variable domain, filled in from reference TRBV7-9 and TRBJ2-3, reads DTGVSQNPRHKITKRGQNVTFRCDPISEHNRLYWYRQTLGQGPEFLTYFQNEAQLEKSRLLSDRFSAERPKGSFSTLEIQRTEQGDSAMYLCASSPGTSGSRTDTQYFGPGTRLTVL.

This clonotype was seen a handful of times. The V call is TRBV30, the J call TRBJ2-2; D tentatively fits TRBD1 or TRBD2 (5 bases each). The germline CDR1 and CDR2 sequences are GTSNPN and SVGIG (reference sequence). Trimming stripped 0 bases from V and 5 bases from J, with 13 bases between. The CDR3 length is 15 residues. In DNA, the CDR3 is TGTGCCTGGAGTGTACCCGGGACGGGGACCGGGGAGCTGTTTTTT. Protein sequence: CAWSVPGTGTGELFF.

This clonotype was recorded at least ten times. This chain joins TRBV6-1 and TRBJ1-2; D is unclear. The CDR3 totals 12 residues. CDR1 MNHNS and CDR2 SASEGT come from the germline V gene. The V end was cut by 6 bases, the J end by 7 bases, with 12 bases between. Written as DNA, the CDR3 is TGTGCCAGCAGCACGGGTGTCGGTGGCTACACCTTC. Its protein is CASSTGVGGYTF.

This clonotype showed up many times. The V call is TRBV7-2, the J call TRBJ2-3, with 7 bases aligning to TRBD2. Germline values: CDR1 SGHTA, CDR2 FQGNSA. V shed 4 bases, J shed 3 bases, and the junction held 10 bases outside the gene matches. This CDR3 spans 16 amino acids. The CDR3 nucleotides are TGTGCCAGCAGCTCGCCTAGCGGACGAAGGACAGATACGCAGTATTTT. Translated: CASSSPSGRRTDTQYF.

The V gene is TRBV20-1, the J gene TRBJ2-5; TRBD1 agrees at 10 bases. The CDR3 sequence is 13 residues long. Germline CDR1 reads DFQATT; CDR2 reads SNEGSKA (reference sequence). Germline trimming cut 6 bases from V and 5 bases from J; bases unmatched to any gene: 6. CDR3 in amino acids: CSARQGASETQYF. For the CDR3, the DNA is TGCAGTGCCAGACAGGGGGCGTCCGAGACCCAGTACTTC.

The sample holds a few counts of this clonotype. The chain uses TRBV5-5 and TRBJ2-7; D remains ambiguous. CDR1 SGHKS and CDR2 YYEKEE come from the germline V gene (reference sequence). The CDR3 spans 13 residues. Trimming stripped 3 bases from V and 11 bases from J, with 18 bases between. In nucleotides, the CDR3 is TGTGCCAGCAGCTCGTCAGAGAGAAGGTCGGAGTACTTC. It translates to CASSSSERRSEYF.

This sequence joins TRBV4-1 and TRBJ1-1, with D hard to call. V was cut by 1 base and J by 8 bases, with 17 bases left in between. CDR1 and CDR2 (germline): MGHRA, YSYEKL. The CDR3 runs 15 residues. CDR3 protein: CASSQARFVGNEAFF. DNA of the CDR3: TGCGCCAGCAGCCAAGCCCGTTTCGTCGGAAACGAAGCTTTCTTT.

This clonotype was seen ten or more times. The chain has TRBV28 and TRBJ1-4, with no clear D. Looked up from germline, CDR1 is MDHEN and CDR2 is SYDVKM. The CDR3 extends over 11 amino acids. Trimming removed 6 bases from V and 4 bases from J, with 3 bases in between. The CDR3 coding sequence is TGTGCCAGCAGCAATAATGAAAAACTGTTTTTT. The encoded protein is CASSNNEKLFF.

This clonotype has more than one count but fewer than ten. The chain is built from TRBV20-1 and TRBJ2-3; 9 bases line up with TRBD1. The trim removed 0 bases at V and 4 bases at J, leaving 8 bases unmatched. The germline V gene has CDR1 DFQATT and CDR2 SNEGSKA (reference sequence). CDR3 length: 16 amino acids. The CDR3 loop is CSARDHGTGNADTQYF. CDR3 nucleotides: TGCAGTGCTAGAGACCACGGGACAGGGAATGCAGATACGCAGTATTTT.

This clonotype came up many times. The rearrangement uses TRBV7-2 and TRBJ2-1; D remains ambiguous. V lost 5 bases and J 0 bases, leaving 17 bases between the germline ends. The CDR3 consists of 17 residues. Germline V CDR1 and CDR2: SGHTA, FQGNSA. The CDR3 region has the DNA TGTGCCAGCAGCATTGTACGGACGGTGAGCTCCTACAATGAGCAGTTCTTC. Protein product: CASSIVRTVSSYNEQFF.

The chain has TRBV7-3 and TRBJ2-3; maybe TRBD2 (5 bases). CDR1 SGHTA and CDR2 FQGTGA come from the germline V gene. CDR3 size: 15 residues. V lost 6 bases and J 5 bases, leaving 18 bases between the germline ends. As DNA, the CDR3 is TGTGCCAGCAGTTCGAGCGGCCTCGCGAAAGATACGCAGTATTTT. Translating gives CASSSSGLAKDTQYF.

This clonotype was counted at least ten times. V usage is TRBV10-3 and J usage is TRBJ1-1; TRBD1 aligns across 8 bases. The CDR3 is 13 amino acids. Germline V lookup: CDR1 ENHRY, CDR2 SYGVKD. Losses at the gene ends were 5 bases for V and 3 bases for J; bases not matched to a gene: 2. CDR3 bases: TGTGCCATCAGTATACAGGGGGACACTGAAGCTTTCTTT. Amino acids: CAISIQGDTEAFF.

In this sample, this clonotype turned up a few times. The chain links TRBV12-3 or TRBV12-4 to TRBJ2-1; D possibly corresponds to TRBD2 (5 bases). The CDR3 spans 13 residues. The V end was cut by 3 bases, the J end by 10 bases, with 13 bases between. The CDR3 sequence: CASSFMDGVEQFF. The CDR3 DNA reads as TGTGCCAGCAGTTTTATGGACGGGGTAGAGCAGTTCTTC.

This clonotype was picked up many times. The gene calls are TRBV7-9 and TRBJ2-7; 7 bases map to TRBD2. Trimming at V came to 5 bases and at J to 5 bases, leaving 12 bases not matched to a gene. Germline lookup yields CDR1 SEHNR and CDR2 FQNEAQ (reference sequence). This CDR3 region has 15 residues. The CDR3 bases are TGTGCCAGCAGCCCCCCCGGCGGGAGAGGAAACGAGCAGTACTTC. This codes for CASSPPGGRGNEQYF.

This chain uses TRBV6-1 with TRBJ1-6, with TRBD1 matching over 7 bases. V lost 6 bases, J lost 10 bases, and 15 bases stayed unmatched. The germline V gene has CDR1 MNHNS and CDR2 SASEGT. The CDR3 loop spans 16 amino acids. CDR3 in amino acids: CASSSSGGWTKSPLHF. In DNA, the CDR3 is TGTGCCAGCAGCAGCTCAGGGGGATGGACAAAGTCACCCCTCCACTTT.

This clonotype was detected only a few times. This chain joins TRBV20-1 and TRBJ2-2; TRBD1 is a possible D gene (5 bases). Trimming shortened V by 2 bases and J by 4 bases, and 17 bases separated the two germline ends. The CDR3 length is 16 residues. Germline assignment: CDR1 DFQATT and CDR2 SNEGSKA (reference sequence). The CDR3 region is CSARSWGQGGTGELFF. The CDR3 coding sequence is TGCAGTGCTAGATCCTGGGGTCAGGGCGGCACCGGGGAGCTGTTTTTT.

This clonotype was detected only a few times. V is TRBV10-3 and J is TRBJ2-3; TRBD2 might be the D (6 bases). The germline V gene encodes CDR1 ENHRY and CDR2 SYGVKD. Trimming removed 5 bases from V and 0 bases from J, with 12 bases in between. This CDR3 contains 15 residues. CDR3 in DNA: TGTGCCATCAGTTCGGACGGGACTAGCACAGATACGCAGTATTTT. Translating it yields CAISSDGTSTDTQYF.

J is TRBJ1-5 and V is TRBV12-3 or TRBV12-4; 8 bases are a match to TRBD1. V shed 4 bases and J 1 base; nucleotides not matched to a gene: 6. This CDR3 contains 16 residues. CDR3 loop: CASSSRQGRSNQPQHF. Written as DNA, the CDR3 is TGTGCCAGCAGTTCCAGACAGGGGCGCAGCAATCAGCCCCAGCATTTT.

The genes are TRBV20-1 and TRBJ1-5; the D is unclear. In germline, CDR1 is DFQATT, CDR2 SNEGSKA (reference sequence). V shed 0 bases and J shed 5 bases, with 8 bases lying between them. This CDR3 comprises 13 residues. For the CDR3, the DNA is TGCAGTGCTAGAGACACGGGTCATCAGCCCCAGCATTTT. Protein product: CSARDTGHQPQHF.

This clonotype was found a few times. The CDR3 loop is CASRLTGSEAFF. CDR3 sequence (DNA): TGCGCCAGCAGATTAACAGGGTCTGAAGCTTTCTTT. V gene TRBV10-2 combines with J gene TRBJ1-1; TRBD1 is a possible D gene (6 bases). Trimming removed 6 bases at V and 6 bases at J, with 11 bases between. The CDR3 is 12 amino acids. Germline V lookup: CDR1 WSHSY, CDR2 SAAADI.

The V gene is TRBV27, the J gene TRBJ2-3, with D perhaps assigned TRBD1 or TRBD2 (5 bases each). CDR1 is MNHEY and CDR2 is SMNVEV in the germline V gene (reference sequence). Between the trimmed V and J ends, which lost 5 bases and 2 bases, there was a span of 11 bases. CDR3 length: 14 residues. The CDR3 sequence: CASSIRDLTDTQYF. The DNA of the CDR3 is TGTGCCAGCAGTATCCGGGACCTCACAGATACGCAGTATTTT.

The chain employs TRBV24-1 and TRBJ1-2; D gene unclear. V lost 7 bases and J 3 bases, leaving 23 bases between the germline ends. Germline V gene lookup returns CDR1 KGHDR and CDR2 SFDVKD. The CDR3 sequence is 17 residues long. CDR3 DNA: TGTGCCACCAGGGTTCCCGGGAGGCAAGGATCAGACTATGGCTACACCTTC. Protein sequence: CATRVPGRQGSDYGYTF.

In DNA, the CDR3 is TGTGCCAGCATCCTGGAGGGTCAAGAGACCCAGTACTTC. Amino acid sequence: CASILEGQETQYF. The V call is TRBV7-2, the J call TRBJ2-5, with D tentatively TRBD2 (6 bases). Germline CDR1 SGHTA, CDR2 FQGNSA. V dropped 7 bases and J dropped 2 bases, with 11 bases sitting between them. This CDR3 is built from 13 residues.

The rearrangement uses TRBV12-3 or TRBV12-4 and TRBJ1-2; 7 nucleotides align to TRBD1. The CDR3 is 17 amino acids. The V segment lost 1 base and the J segment 0 bases; nucleotides outside the gene matches: 8. CDR3 residues: CASSLGGRGRSNYGYTF. The CDR3 DNA reads TGTGCCAGCAGTTTAGGGGGCAGGGGGAGATCTAACTATGGCTACACCTTC.